Following are 22 T cell receptor beta chains from one sample sequenced in a study of control samples from healthy donors and cancer patients. Assay used: immunoSEQ multiplex PCR; TCRdb lists only in-frame clones, some missing. The data contain approximately 66,000 clones, 90% of them singletons. Sequencing was done on a sample of PBMCs. These receptors came from a man in his 60s with colorectal cancer.

The chain employs TRBV9 and TRBJ2-3; 12 bases align to TRBD2. This CDR3 contains 16 residues. V lost 3 bases to trimming and J lost 2 bases; unmatched junction nucleotides: 4. Germline V lookup: CDR1 SGDLS, CDR2 YYNGEE. DNA of the CDR3: TGTGCCAGCAGCGCCCTAGCGGGGGGGCCCACAGATACGCAGTATTTT. Encoded protein: CASSALAGGPTDTQYF. The whole variable domain, remainder taken from reference TRBV9 and TRBJ2-3, is DSGVTQTPKHLITATGQRVTLRCSPRSGDLSVYWYQQSLDQGLQFLIQYYNGEERAKGNILERFSAQQFPDLHSELNLSSLELGDSALYFCASSALAGGPTDTQYFGPGTRLTVL.

The genes are TRBV5-1 and TRBJ2-5, with 12 bases identical to TRBD1. Germline values: CDR1 SGHRS, CDR2 YFSETQ. Trimming cost V 7 bases and J 4 bases; bases outside gene matches: 8. This CDR3 is built from 15 residues. CDR3 nucleotides: TGCGCCAGCTTCAAAGGGACAGGGGGCTTAGAGACCCAGTACTTC. Residues: CASFKGTGGLETQYF.

This chain uses TRBV5-1 with TRBJ2-5; D is unresolved. In germline, CDR1 is SGHRS, CDR2 YFSETQ. The CDR3 is 15 amino acids. V lost 5 bases and J 0 bases, leaving 14 bases between the germline ends. The CDR3 sequence: CASRYQTGYQETQYF. CDR3 coding DNA: TGCGCCAGCAGGTATCAGACTGGGTACCAAGAGACCCAGTACTTC.

V usage is TRBV12-5 and J usage is TRBJ1-4, with a weak D call TRBD1 (5 bases). The ends were cut back, 1 base at V and 7 bases at J, with 19 bases in the middle. Germline assignment: CDR1 LGHNT and CDR2 FRNRAP. The CDR3 length is 17 residues. As DNA, the CDR3 is TGTGCTAGTGGTTTGGCCCGTTCGGGCGGGGGTCGTGAAAAACTGTTTTTT. It translates to CASGLARSGGGREKLFF.

This chain uses TRBV6-4 with TRBJ1-6; D possibly corresponds to TRBD1 (5 bases). CDR1 and CDR2 from the germline V gene are MRHNA and SNTAGT. The CDR3 totals 13 residues. V was cut by 3 bases and J by 9 bases, with 9 bases left in between. The CDR3 DNA reads as TGTGCCAGCAGTGATCAGGGAGGTTCACCCCTCCACTTT. It encodes CASSDQGGSPLHF.

V and J are TRBV7-9 and TRBJ1-2, with D perhaps TRBD1 (5 bases). The length of the CDR3 is 15 residues. The V end was cut by 5 bases, the J end by 0 bases, with 13 bases between. Germline CDR1 and CDR2: SEHNR and FQNEAQ (reference sequence). CDR3 sequence: CASSLGVNPNYGYTF. The CDR3 nucleotides read TGTGCCAGCAGCCTAGGGGTGAATCCTAACTATGGCTACACCTTC.

The chain combines TRBV6-2 or TRBV6-3 with TRBJ2-2, with 8 bases fitting TRBD2. V was clipped by 7 bases and J by 3 bases; unmatched bases: 10. This CDR3 region has 16 residues. The germline CDR1 and CDR2 sequences are MNHEY and SVGEGT. CDR3 residues: CASTPPRGGDTGELFF. The DNA for the CDR3 is TGTGCCAGCACCCCGCCCCGGGGGGGTGACACCGGGGAGCTGTTTTTT.

This chain connects TRBV7-2 to TRBJ2-1, with D possibly TRBD1 on 5 matching bases. CDR1 SGHTA and CDR2 FQGNSA come from the germline V gene. The CDR3 covers 15 residues. V gave up 1 base and J gave up 5 bases, with 12 bases separating them. The CDR3 region is CASSLGGRSNNEQFF. The CDR3, as DNA: TGTGCCAGCAGCTTAGGGGGCCGATCTAACAATGAGCAGTTCTTC.

The rearrangement joins TRBV7-9 to TRBJ1-2; 12 bases map to TRBD1. CDR1 and CDR2 from the germline V gene are SEHNR and FQNEAQ (reference sequence). J was trimmed by 8 bases and V by 5 bases; bases with no gene match: 6. This CDR3 comprises 14 residues. The CDR3: CASSPGQGAGGYTF. In DNA, the CDR3 is TGTGCCAGCAGCCCGGGACAGGGGGCGGGAGGCTACACCTTC.

J is TRBJ2-7 and V is TRBV19; a weak D match, TRBD2 (7 bases). Trimming stripped 10 bases from V and 0 bases from J, with 13 bases between. The CDR3 totals 13 residues. Germline V gene data show CDR1 as LNHDA and CDR2 as SQIVND (reference sequence). Here the CDR3 reads CATRGGLSYEQYF. The CDR3 nucleotides are TGTGCCACCCGCGGGGGCCTCTCCTACGAGCAGTACTTC.

The genes are TRBV4-2 and TRBJ1-5; no firm D call. The CDR3 has 15 residues. Germline CDR1 LGHNA, CDR2 YNFKEQ. V was trimmed by 0 bases and J by 1 base, leaving 7 bases between them. The CDR3 loop reads CASSQDGGSNQPQHF. The CDR3 DNA is TGTGCCAGCAGCCAAGACGGAGGGAGCAATCAGCCCCAGCATTTT.

The chain uses TRBV28 and TRBJ1-5; D is unresolved. Germline V gene data show CDR1 as MDHEN and CDR2 as SYDVKM. The CDR3 length is 15 residues. Trimming stripped 5 bases from V and 1 base from J, with 12 bases between. The CDR3 here is CASSPERRSNQPQHF. DNA of the CDR3: TGTGCCAGCAGTCCTGAACGGCGGAGCAATCAGCCCCAGCATTTT.

The chain has TRBV7-2 and TRBJ1-2, with no clear D. The length of the CDR3 is 14 residues. Germline V lookup: CDR1 SGHTA, CDR2 FQGNSA. V gave up 5 bases and J gave up 8 bases, with 18 bases separating them. As DNA, the CDR3 is TGTGCCAGCAGCACCCCCTCGGTTGCAGGAGGCTACACCTTC. It translates to CASSTPSVAGGYTF.

This rearrangement joins TRBV4-3 to TRBJ2-3; TRBD1 matches 8 bases. Trimming at V came to 0 bases and at J to 4 bases, leaving 6 bases not matched to a gene. This CDR3 has 16 residues. CDR1 and CDR2 from the germline V gene are LGHNA and YSLEER. This CDR3 reads CASSQDFQQGADTQYF. The CDR3 DNA reads TGCGCCAGCAGCCAAGATTTCCAACAGGGGGCAGATACGCAGTATTTT.

This chain joins TRBV6-6 and TRBJ2-3; D might be TRBD2 (6 bases). Trimming took off 8 bases at V and 3 bases at J, with 6 bases between the two ends. Germline V gene sequence: CDR1 MNHNY, CDR2 SVGAGI (reference sequence). This CDR3 region has 11 residues. The CDR3 sequence: CASAGTDTQYF. CDR3 nucleotide sequence: TGTGCCAGCGCGGGAACAGATACGCAGTATTTT.

V gene TRBV10-2 combines with J gene TRBJ1-1; D may be TRBD1 (5 bases). Trimming removed 7 bases from V and 6 bases from J, with 18 bases in between. Germline V gene sequence: CDR1 WSHSY, CDR2 SAAADI. There are 14 residues in the CDR3. CDR3 in DNA: TGCGCCAGCAATTCTGGGGGGGGAAAGGCTGAAGCTTTCTTT. The encoded protein is CASNSGGGKAEAFF.

V and J are TRBV12-5 and TRBJ2-1; 10 nucleotides line up with TRBD2. Trimming removed 6 bases from V and 4 bases from J; junction bases left unmatched: 9. This CDR3 comprises 16 residues. Per germline, CDR1 LGHNT and CDR2 FRNRAP. The CDR3 spells CASGPPGLAVYNEQFF. The DNA for the CDR3 is TGTGCTAGTGGGCCCCCCGGACTAGCGGTTTACAATGAGCAGTTCTTC. Variable domain in full (rest from reference TRBV12-5 and TRBJ2-1): DARVTQTPRHKVTEMGQEVTMRCQPILGHNTVFWYRQTMMQGLELLAYFRNRAPLDDSGMPKDRFSAEMPDATLATLKIQPSEPRDSAVYFCASGPPGLAVYNEQFFGPGTRLTVL.

This chain joins TRBV9 and TRBJ2-3; perhaps TRBD1 as D (6 bases). The CDR3 totals 15 residues. Germline-derived CDR1 and CDR2 are SGDLS and YYNGEE. The germline V and J ends were trimmed by 2 bases and 4 bases, with 14 bases remaining between them. This chain's CDR3 is CASSVDSVGADTQYF. The CDR3 DNA reads TGTGCCAGCAGCGTGGACAGCGTGGGGGCAGATACGCAGTATTTT. Filled out from reference TRBV9 and TRBJ2-3, the complete variable domain reads DSGVTQTPKHLITATGQRVTLRCSPRSGDLSVYWYQQSLDQGLQFLIQYYNGEERAKGNILERFSAQQFPDLHSELNLSSLELGDSALYFCASSVDSVGADTQYFGPGTRLTVL.

This chain links TRBV9 with TRBJ1-1; D may be TRBD1 (5 bases). V was trimmed by 4 bases and J by 10 bases, leaving 14 bases between them. The CDR3 is made up of 12 amino acids. Per the germline V gene, CDR1 is SGDLS and CDR2 is YYNGEE. CDR3 loop: CASSIGTVGAFF. As DNA, the CDR3 is TGTGCCAGCAGCATAGGGACCGTGGGAGCTTTCTTT.

CDR3 in amino acids: CASSQGGGHPPSTDTQYF. The CDR3 DNA is TGTGCCAGCAGCCAAGGCGGGGGGCACCCACCTAGCACAGATACGCAGTATTTT. The genes are TRBV4-2 and TRBJ2-3, with TRBD2 matching over 8 bases. The CDR3 loop spans 18 amino acids. Germline CDR1 is LGHNA and CDR2 is YNFKEQ. The V and J ends lost 1 base and 0 bases, in that order; junction bases with no gene match: 9.

CDR3 loop: CASSERTGVGTEAFF. The CDR3 region has the DNA TGTGCCAGCAGCGAACGGACAGGGGTGGGCACTGAAGCTTTCTTT. The V call is TRBV7-2, the J call TRBJ1-1, with TRBD1 matching over 9 bases. This CDR3 region has 15 residues. Trimming cost V 5 bases and J 4 bases; bases outside gene matches: 8. Germline V gene data show CDR1 as SGHTA and CDR2 as FQGNSA.

The V gene is TRBV5-1, the J gene TRBJ2-5, with D possibly TRBD2 on 5 matching bases. Trimming took 4 bases from V and 3 from J, leaving 13 bases between them. Per the germline V gene, CDR1 is SGHRS and CDR2 is YFSETQ. This CDR3 has 14 amino acids. CDR3 coding DNA: TGCGCCAGCAGCATCGGGATAACTAAAGAGACCCAGTACTTC. This sequence encodes CASSIGITKETQYF.